This TCR beta chain was profiled in a study of blood T cell repertoires in COVID-19. Some clones are missing from TCRdb's copy, which holds only in-frame ones; the method was immunoSEQ multiplex PCR. The repertoire holds hundreds of thousands of clones, roughly 86% seen once, with around 8.9% in the top ten. Participants spanned ages about 18 to 95 years and resided in roughly 26 US areas. This clone has more than one count but fewer than ten. Sequencing was performed on PBMCs or T cells enriched from blood (not recorded which). The clonotype originates from a woman between 18 and 30 years old who had recovered from COVID-19.

The CDR3 sequence is CASSQRTGDSYEQYF. For the CDR3, the DNA is TGCGCCAGCAGCCAGAGGACAGGGGACTCCTACGAGCAGTACTTC. The chain couples TRBV4-1 to TRBJ2-7, with 9 bases matching TRBD1. This CDR3 has 15 residues. The junction had 3 bases not matched to a gene; V was cut back by 3 bases and J by 0 bases. The germline CDR1 and CDR2 sequences are MGHRA and YSYEKL.